This T cell receptor (beta chain) came from a study of T cells expressing NK-cell markers. With regard to this clonotype: Its antigen is not identified.

Broader study findings: The study found these clonotypes also leading the CD3+CD56-NKG2C+ fraction in four donors.

TCRdb reanalyzed the 5' RACE reads and collapses them to one entry per CDR3 protein, without DNA. This repertoire includes approximately 460,000 distinct CDR3 sequences. Germline-derived CDR1 and CDR2 are SGHRS and YFSETQ. The CDR3 is made up of 14 amino acids. The genes are TRBV5-1 and TRBJ2-1; TCRdb proposes TRBD2, but this gene call is untestable without DNA. The sequenced sample was blood T cells: a sorted CD56 or NKG2C T cell subset, CD4+ or CD8+ T cells, or bulk PBMC T cells (not recorded which). The TCR originated in a woman between 18 and 75 years old in good health. CDR3 sequence: CASSLSVRDNEQFF.